Listed below are T cell receptor beta chains from one sample, sequenced in a study of blood T cell repertoires in COVID-19. Produced via immunoSEQ multiplex PCR; TCRdb's table is partial and in-frame only. The sample includes fewer than 150,000 clones, more than 75% seen only once; the top ten take less than 30%. The sample comprised peripheral blood. The receptors derive from a woman aged 65 to 85 with acute or convalescent COVID-19. The CDR3 runs from the conserved cysteine through the conserved F or W. A D gene is named only where the DNA matches it firmly. For some rows the clone size is stated as once, few or many, or as a class when expanded; others skip it.

j_call | cdr3_length | v_call | clone_size | d_call | cdr3_nt | cdr3_aa
TRBJ1-1 | 13 | TRBV7-9 | . | . | TGTGCCAGCAGCTTAGGGGGAGGCACTGAAGCTTTCTTT | CASSLGGGTEAFF
TRBJ1-1 | 15 | TRBV18 | . | TRBD1 | TGTGCCAGCTCACCGACAGGGGCGTGGAATACTGAAGCTTTCTTT | CASSPTGAWNTEAFF
TRBJ1-5 | 16 | TRBV19 | . | TRBD1 | TGTGCCAGTAGTGGGATCGTCGAACAGGGGGACCAGCCCCAGCATTTT | CASSGIVEQGDQPQHF
TRBJ1-2 | 15 | TRBV27 | . | TRBD1 | TGTGCCAGCAGTCTCGACCGGGACAGAGCTCGTGGCTACACCTTC | CASSLDRDRARGYTF
TRBJ1-4 | 14 | TRBV18 | . | TRBD1 | TGTGCCAGCTCAAGACAGGGGCTGCATGAAAAACTGTTTTTT | CASSRQGLHEKLFF
TRBJ1-6 | 12 | TRBV2 | . | . | TGTGCCAGCAGTGAAGTTGGGGCAGACCTCCACTTT | CASSEVGADLHF
TRBJ2-7 | 16 | TRBV18 | . | . | TGTGCCAGCTCACCAAGGTCTGCAGGGGTTGGCCACGAGCAGTACTTC | CASSPRSAGVGHEQYF
TRBJ1-5 | 16 | TRBV18 | . | TRBD1 | TGTGCCAGCTCACCTCGCCAGGGGGCGAGCAATCAGCCCCAGCATTTT | CASSPRQGASNQPQHF
TRBJ1-5 | 15 | TRBV28 | once | . | TGTGCCAGCAGAACGGACAGACTCCTGCGTCAGCCCCAGCATTTT | CASRTDRLLRQPQHF
TRBJ1-1 | 15 | TRBV5-6 | . | TRBD1 | TGTGCCAGCAGCCCTGGACAGGGGCGGAAAACTGAAGCTTTCTTT | CASSPGQGRKTEAFF
TRBJ2-1 | 15 | TRBV5-6 | . | . | . | CASSLWATGTLVTFF
TRBJ2-1 | 15 | TRBV10-2 | . | TRBD1 | TGCGCCAGCAGTGCATCGGACAGGGGGAACAATGAGCAGTTCTTC | CASSASDRGNNEQFF
TRBJ2-3 | 17 | TRBV7-9 | . | TRBD2 | TGTGCCAGCAGCTTCTGGACTAGCGGGACCCGTTTGGGTACGCAGTATTTT | CASSFWTSGTRLGTQYF
TRBJ2-3 | 13 | TRBV19 | . | . | TGTGCCAGTAGGAGGCGGGCCACAGATACGCAGTATTTT | CASRRRATDTQYF
TRBJ2-1 | 16 | TRBV9 | . | . | TGTGCCAGCAGCGTAGCACAGGGTTTCGGTATGGGTGAGCAGTTCTTC | CASSVAQGFGMGEQFF
TRBJ1-4 | 16 | TRBV10-1 | . | TRBD1 | TGCGCCAGCAGTGAGTCGGGACAGGGAGACGATGAAAAACTGTTTTTT | CASSESGQGDDEKLFF
TRBJ1-1 | 15 | TRBV6-5 | . | . | TGTGCCAGCAGTTACTCGTTCAGGGTGGACACTGAAGCTTTCTTT | CASSYSFRVDTEAFF
TRBJ1-1 | 14 | TRBV28 | . | . | TGTGCCAGCAGTTTGGGGAGGCTTAACGCTGAAGCTTTCTTT | CASSLGRLNAEAFF
TRBJ1-6 | 13 | TRBV3-1/TRBV3-2 | once | . | TGTGCCAGCAGCCATGGACTTCGTTCACCCCTCCACTTT | CASSHGLRSPLHF
TRBJ2-3 | 15 | TRBV4-2 | . | TRBD2 | TGTGCCAGCAGCTACCGGAGCGGGGGGTGGGATACGCAGTATTTT | CASSYRSGGWDTQYF
TRBJ2-7 | 14 | TRBV6-6 | . | TRBD1 | TGTGCCAGCAGTTACCCGGGACAGGGCTACGAGCAGTACTTC | CASSYPGQGYEQYF
TRBJ1-1 | 13 | TRBV7-2 | . | . | TGTGCCAGCAGCTTATTGTGGCGGGCTGAAGCTTTCTTT | CASSLLWRAEAFF
TRBJ1-2 | 15 | TRBV5-1 | . | . | TGCGCCAGCAGCTTGGGGGACGGGGGTATTTATGGCTACACCTTC | CASSLGDGGIYGYTF
TRBJ2-5 | 15 | TRBV19 | . | . | TGTGCCAGTAGTATAAAGGGGGGAGGGGTGAAGACCCAGTACTTC | CASSIKGGGVKTQYF
TRBJ1-1 | 13 | TRBV28 | . | . | TGTGCCAGCAGCCCACAGTTGAACACTGAAGCTTTCTTT | CASSPQLNTEAFF
TRBJ2-1 | 13 | TRBV11-3 | . | . | TGTGCCAGCAGCTTTAACTCCTACAATGAGCAGTTCTTC | CASSFNSYNEQFF
TRBJ1-3 | 13 | TRBV28 | . | . | TGTGCCAGCAGCCAGATCTCTGGAAACACCATATATTTT | CASSQISGNTIYF
TRBJ2-2 | 15 | TRBV19 | few | TRBD2 | TGTGCCAGTAGTCTTGCGGGGGGTTACACCGGGGAGCTGTTTTTT | CASSLAGGYTGELFF
TRBJ1-4 | 14 | TRBV19 | . | TRBD1 | TGTGCCAGTAGTATTGACAGGGGACCCGAAAAACTGTTTTTT | CASSIDRGPEKLFF
TRBJ1-1 | 12 | TRBV7-6 | . | . | TGTGCCAGCAGCTTATCGCAGGGGACAGCTTTCTTT | CASSLSQGTAFF
TRBJ1-5 | 16 | TRBV19 | once | TRBD1 | TGTGCCAGTAGGGGGGCAGGGGGGTTTAGCAATCAGCCCCAGCATTTT | CASRGAGGFSNQPQHF
TRBJ2-1 | 14 | TRBV5-4 | . | . | TGTGCCAGCAGCCGGGACTCCTACTACAATGAGCAGTTCTTC | CASSRDSYYNEQFF
TRBJ1-2 | 15 | TRBV7-8 | . | . | TGTGCCAGCAGCTTAGTCCCAGGGCGAGATTCGGGCTACACCTTC | CASSLVPGRDSGYTF